The 13 T cell receptor beta chains below all came from one sample that was sequenced in a study of glioma-infiltrating T cells. TCR alpha and beta CDR3 regions were amplified from RNA using iRepertoire nested multiplex PCR. Via MiXCR, TCRdb re-called the multiplex PCR reads, giving one row per CDR3 protein. Of around 390,000 distinct CDR3 sequences listed, roughly two fifths are singletons. The source material was glioma tissue, nonneoplastic brain tissue, or PBMCs (not recorded which). The receptors derive from a human donor with low-grade glioma or glioblastoma, undergoing nonglioma brain surgery, or in good health (not recorded which).

This clonotype was recorded many times. The chain uses TRBV20-1 and TRBJ1-6, with D maybe TRBD1 (5 bases). V was clipped by 5 bases and J by 4 bases, with 12 bases between them. The CDR3 is 14 residues long. Germline V CDR1 and CDR2: DFQATT, SNEGSKA (reference sequence). CDR3 in amino acids: CSAGFGGYNSPLHF. CDR3 sequence (DNA): TGCAGTGCTGGCTTTGGGGGTTATAATTCACCCCTCCACTTT.

On this clonotype: Just one base apart from a much larger clone, this may be a read error. The gene calls are TRBV28 and TRBJ1-5; a weak D match, TRBD1 (6 bases). V gave up 4 bases and J gave up 4 bases, with 26 bases separating them. Germline CDR1 MDHEN, CDR2 SYDVKM. The CDR3 contains 19 residues. The chain's CDR3 is CASSSYGYLGQSNNQPQHF. The DNA of the CDR3 is TGTGCCAGCAGTTCATATGGTTACTTAGGACAGTCAAATAATCAGCCCCAGCATTTT.

This clonotype was found a few times. The CDR3 bases are TGTGCCAGCAGCCAAGGAGCTAGCCGGGAGACCCAGTACTTC. It codes for CASSQGASRETQYF. The gene calls are TRBV4-2 and TRBJ2-5, with D maybe TRBD2 (5 bases). V dropped 1 base and J dropped 5 bases, with 11 bases sitting between them. The CDR3 sequence is 14 residues long. Germline assignment: CDR1 LGHNA and CDR2 YNFKEQ.

A remark on this clonotype: In this CDR3 the conserved last residue, phenylalanine or tryptophan, is missing, so a read error is likely. The limits of the CDR3 on the DNA are not certain, so only TCRdb's listed CDR3 is given. The genes are TRBV27 and TRBJ2-5; the table's D gene call, TRBD1, was not cross checked with the DNA. In germline, CDR1 is MNHEY, CDR2 SMNVEV (reference sequence). Inclusive of both ends, the CDR3 amounts to 17 amino acids. CDR3 in amino acids: CASSPPSSTGTPDVPPL.

This chain links TRBV12-3 or TRBV12-4 with TRBJ1-1; D unclear. The CDR3 is 14 residues long. V gave up 5 bases and J gave up 4 bases, with 14 bases separating them. The CDR3 protein is CASSHQRYRTEAFF. The CDR3 nucleotides read TGTGCCAGCAGTCACCAAAGATACCGCACTGAAGCTTTCTTT.

On this clonotype itself: A much more abundant neighbour one base away suggests this may be a read error. J is TRBJ1-2 and V is TRBV20-1; D is ambiguous. From germline, CDR1 is DFQATT and CDR2 SNEGSKA (reference sequence). Trimming removed 3 bases from V and 2 bases from J, with 10 bases in between. CDR3 length: 13 amino acids. CDR3 protein: CSASIQSNYGYTF. CDR3 coding DNA: TGCAGTGCTAGTATCCAGAGCAACTATGGCTACACCTTC.

Details on this clonotype: A much larger clonotype is one base distant, so this may be a read error. The chain recombines TRBV6-2 or TRBV6-3 with TRBJ1-5; a possible D gene is TRBD1 (5 bases). V was trimmed by 7 bases and J by 4 bases, leaving 20 bases between them. There are 16 residues in the CDR3. Germline loops: CDR1 MNHEY, CDR2 SVGEGT. CDR3 region: CASTGTQVGENQPQHF. For the CDR3, the DNA is TGTGCCAGCACCGGGACCCAGGTAGGAGAAAATCAGCCCCAGCATTTT.

This clonotype occurred many times. The chain has TRBV28 and TRBJ1-1; D gene uncertain. Germline CDR1 reads MDHEN; CDR2 reads SYDVKM. V shed 3 bases and J shed 10 bases, with 9 bases lying between them. This CDR3 region has 11 residues. CDR3 loop: CASSFGSGAFF. CDR3 nucleotide sequence: TGTGCCAGCAGTTTTGGATCAGGAGCTTTCTTT.

This sequence joins TRBV11-2 and TRBJ1-4; the D is unclear. CDR3 length equals 17 residues. The germline gives CDR1 SGHAT, CDR2 FQNNGV. With 5 bases removed from V and 3 bases from J, the gap between germline ends came to 19 bases. The CDR3 DNA reads as TGTGCCAGCAGCGTCTTTCCCGTACCGCTTCCTAATGAAAAACTGTTTTTT. It yields the protein CASSVFPVPLPNEKLFF.

The chain joins TRBV28 to TRBJ2-7; unclear D gene. The V end lost 6 bases, the J end lost 2 bases, and 14 bases lay between the germline ends. The CDR3 contains 14 residues. Germline-derived CDR1 and CDR2 are MDHEN and SYDVKM. The CDR3 region has the DNA TGTGCCAGCAGGGAAGATCACCCCGCCTACGAGCAGTACTTC. Its translation is CASREDHPAYEQYF.

Here the CDR3 reads CASSPRTDNYQETQYF. The CDR3 DNA follows: TGCGCCAGCAGCCCACGGACAGATAATTACCAAGAGACCCAGTACTTC. The chain uses TRBV4-1 and TRBJ2-5; weak D call: TRBD1 (6 bases). This CDR3 is built from 16 residues. The V end was cut by 4 bases, the J end by 0 bases, with 15 bases between. Germline V gene lookup returns CDR1 MGHRA and CDR2 YSYEKL.

The V gene is TRBV7-2, the J gene TRBJ1-2; maybe TRBD1 (5 bases). Trimming took off 5 bases at V and 6 bases at J, with 16 bases between the two ends. Per the germline V gene, CDR1 is SGHTA and CDR2 is FQGNSA. This CDR3 contains 14 residues. CDR3 sequence reads: CASSPAGGADGYTF. CDR3 nucleotides: TGTGCCAGCAGCCCGGCGGGAGGGGCGGATGGCTACACCTTC.

CDR3: CASSSGSSSDTQYF. CDR3 coding DNA: TGCGCCAGCTCTAGCGGGAGTAGTTCAGATACGCAGTATTTT. The chain recombines TRBV4-1 with TRBJ2-3; 10 nucleotides match TRBD2. The junction had 6 bases not matched to a gene; V was cut back by 8 bases and J by 4 bases. Germline-derived CDR1 and CDR2 are MGHRA and YSYEKL. The CDR3 extends over 14 amino acids.